Below, 28 T cell receptor beta chains from the same sample are listed, as sequenced in a study of blood T cell repertoires in COVID-19. TCRdb's table, derived via immunoSEQ multiplex PCR, lists solely in-frame clones and lacks some. The repertoire has around 100,000 clones, about 91% of them found once; the top ten carry approximately 3.5%. The sample comprised peripheral blood. Every receptor here comes from a human donor in a cohort sampled during active COVID-19.

The gene calls are TRBV6-2 or TRBV6-3 and TRBJ2-6; 7 nucleotides align to TRBD2. This CDR3 is built from 20 residues. V gave up 0 bases and J gave up 0 bases; unmatched junction bases: 11. Germline assignment: CDR1 MNHEY and CDR2 SVGEGT. CDR3 nucleotides: TGTGCCAGCAGTTACTCGATGTTGGGCGGGGGAGACTCTGGGGCCAACGTCCTGACTTTC. Residues: CASSYSMLGGGDSGANVLTF.

The J gene is TRBJ1-1, the V gene TRBV5-1; weak D call: TRBD1 (6 bases). The CDR3 runs to 14 residues. Trimming removed 4 bases from V and 0 bases from J, with 10 bases in between. The germline CDR1 and CDR2 sequences are SGHRS and YFSETQ. The CDR3 DNA reads TGCGCCAGCAGCCGACGGACAGTGAACACTGAAGCTTTCTTT. Protein product: CASSRRTVNTEAFF.

The chain recombines TRBV7-2 with TRBJ2-3, with 8 bases identical to TRBD1. V lost 0 bases to trimming and J lost 3 bases; unmatched junction nucleotides: 5. This CDR3 contains 16 residues. CDR1 SGHTA and CDR2 FQGNSA come from the germline V gene. CDR3 nucleotides: TGTGCCAGCAGCTTAGCGGTGACAGGGGTTACAGATACGCAGTATTTT. Translation gives CASSLAVTGVTDTQYF.

The genes are TRBV4-1 and TRBJ2-3; tentatively, D is TRBD2 (6 bases). CDR3 size: 17 residues. V was shortened by 3 bases and J by 6 bases, with 22 bases between the two germline ends. Germline CDR1 is MGHRA and CDR2 is YSYEKL. CDR3 coding DNA: TGCGCCAGCAGCCAGCTGAGACTAGTGGGAAAAGGGGATACGCAGTATTTT. Its protein is CASSQLRLVGKGDTQYF.

This chain links TRBV7-9 with TRBJ1-1; TRBD1 might be the D (5 bases). V lost 0 bases and J 5 bases, leaving 7 bases between the germline ends. The germline CDR1 and CDR2 sequences are SEHNR and FQNEAQ (reference sequence). The length of the CDR3 is 13 residues. The CDR3 DNA sequence: TGTGCCAGCAGCTTAGCACAGGAGACTGAAGCTTTCTTT. It encodes CASSLAQETEAFF.

The rearrangement links TRBV4-3 to TRBJ2-3, with D possibly matching TRBD2 (6 bases). Germline V gene lookup returns CDR1 LGHNA and CDR2 YSLEER. The CDR3 length is 15 residues. With 0 bases removed from V and 5 bases from J, the gap between germline ends came to 12 bases. DNA for the CDR3: TGCGCCAGCAGCCAAGAATGGGGGGAGATAGATACGCAGTATTTT. This translates into CASSQEWGEIDTQYF.

This clone was recorded only once. The chain has TRBV7-9 and TRBJ1-3; maybe TRBD1 (5 bases). Germline V gene sequence: CDR1 SEHNR, CDR2 FQNEAQ (reference sequence). The CDR3 runs to 18 residues. Trimming removed 0 bases from V and 3 bases from J, with 18 bases in between. As DNA, the CDR3 is TGTGCCAGCAGCTTAGCAGTAGTGGGTAGGGGTCGTGGAAACACCATATATTTT. Protein sequence: CASSLAVVGRGRGNTIYF. The full variable domain, with the rest looked up from reference TRBV7-9 and TRBJ1-3, is DTGVSQNPRHKITKRGQNVTFRCDPISEHNRLYWYRQTLGQGPEFLTYFQNEAQLEKSRLLSDRFSAERPKGSFSTLEIQRTEQGDSAMYLCASSLAVVGRGRGNTIYFGEGSWLTVV.

This rearrangement joins TRBV6-5 to TRBJ1-6, with unresolved D. CDR1 and CDR2 (germline): MNHEY, SVGAGI. Trimming cost V 6 bases and J 0 bases, with 9 bases left between them. The CDR3 is 15 amino acids. CDR3 DNA sequence: TGTGCCAGCAGATCCCCTTACTCCTATAATTCACCCCTCCACTTT. Its protein is CASRSPYSYNSPLHF.

This sequence joins TRBV12-3 or TRBV12-4 and TRBJ2-1; D is possibly TRBD2 (6 bases). This CDR3 spans 11 amino acids. CDR3 nucleotide sequence: TGTGCTGTCGGGGGTTACAATGAGCAGTTCTTC. Amino acids: CAVGGYNEQFF.

In this sample, this clone turned up once. The gene calls are TRBV18 and TRBJ2-5, with 7 bases lining up with TRBD2. Germline CDR1 KGHSH, CDR2 LQKENI. CDR3 length: 14 residues. V shed 2 bases, J shed 1 base, and the junction held 1 base outside the gene matches. CDR3 region: CASSPGRGQETQYF. The CDR3, as DNA: TGTGCCAGCTCACCAGGGAGGGGCCAAGAGACCCAGTACTTC.

The rearrangement joins TRBV5-1 to TRBJ2-2; tentative D call: TRBD2 (5 bases). Trimming took off 4 bases at V and 7 bases at J, with 14 bases between the two ends. The CDR3 extends over 14 amino acids. Per germline, CDR1 SGHRS and CDR2 YFSETQ. Here the CDR3 DNA reads TGCGCCAGCAGCGGGATGACCGGAGGCGGGGAGCTGTTTTTT. Translated: CASSGMTGGGELFF.

The V and J genes are TRBV27 and TRBJ2-5, with 7 bases aligning to TRBD1. V lost 7 bases and J lost 4; bases outside the gene matches: 9. Looked up from germline, CDR1 is MNHEY and CDR2 is SMNVEV (reference sequence). The CDR3 totals 14 residues. The chain's CDR3 is CASKGTGARETQYF. The CDR3 nucleotides are TGTGCCAGCAAGGGAACAGGGGCTCGAGAGACCCAGTACTTC.

The V call is TRBV6-4, the J call TRBJ2-1; no firm D call. Looked up from germline, CDR1 is MRHNA and CDR2 is SNTAGT. The CDR3 loop spans 13 amino acids. Trimming cost V 5 bases and J 9 bases, with 14 bases left between them. The CDR3 region is CASSFDNGGEQFF. The DNA of the CDR3 is TGTGCCAGCAGTTTTGACAACGGTGGTGAGCAGTTCTTC.

The CDR3: CASSMGARAGYTF. CDR3 DNA: TGTGCCAGTAGTATGGGGGCTCGGGCCGGCTACACCTTC. The chain uses TRBV19 and TRBJ1-2, with D tentatively TRBD1 (6 bases). The CDR3 is made up of 13 amino acids. Trimming took 3 bases from V and 8 from J, leaving 13 bases between them. Germline V gene lookup returns CDR1 LNHDA and CDR2 SQIVND (reference sequence).

Regarding this clone: Distinct nucleotide sequences in the sample also encode this CDR3. CDR3 amino acids: CASSVGWQNTEAFF. The CDR3 coding sequence is TGTGCCAGCAGCGTAGGTTGGCAGAACACTGAAGCTTTCTTT. The rearrangement joins TRBV9 to TRBJ1-1; no clear D. The CDR3 covers 14 residues. From germline, CDR1 is SGDLS and CDR2 YYNGEE. Trimming took 0 bases from V and 1 from J, leaving 7 bases between them.

The chain uses TRBV2 and TRBJ2-7; possibly TRBD1 for D (5 bases). Trimming stripped 5 bases from V and 2 bases from J, with 16 bases between. CDR1 and CDR2 (germline): SNHLY, FYNNEI. The CDR3 covers 15 residues. In DNA form, the CDR3 reads TGTGCCAGCAGTCCAAACCCGACAGAAACCTACGAGCAGTACTTC. It yields the protein CASSPNPTETYEQYF. The whole variable domain, filled in from reference TRBV2 and TRBJ2-7, reads EPEVTQTPSHQVTQMGQEVILRCVPISNHLYFYWYRQILGQKVEFLVSFYNNEISEKSEIFDDQFSVERPDGSNFTLKIRSTKLEDSAMYFCASSPNPTETYEQYFGPGTRLTVT.

CDR3 nucleotides: TGTGCCAGCACTTGGGACAGCGGGAGCACTGAAGCTTTCTTT. Its translation: CASTWDSGSTEAFF. The chain combines TRBV6-5 with TRBJ1-1; TRBD1 matches at 7 bases. CDR3 size: 14 residues. The germline V gene has CDR1 MNHEY and CDR2 SVGAGI. V dropped 7 bases and J dropped 4; count of bases not matched to a gene: 9.

The rearrangement links TRBV25-1 to TRBJ2-3; tentative D call: TRBD1 (7 bases). V lost 3 bases and J lost 4, with 14 bases in between. CDR1 and CDR2 from the germline V gene are MGHDK and SYGVNS. This CDR3 contains 15 residues. CDR3 in DNA: TGTGCCAGCAGTGAGGACAGGTGGGGGGCAGATACGCAGTATTTT. As protein: CASSEDRWGADTQYF.

The CDR3 reads CASKLGTLYTEAFF. In DNA form, the CDR3 reads TGTGCCAGCAAATTGGGGACACTTTACACTGAAGCTTTCTTT. The genes are TRBV5-6 and TRBJ1-1, with D maybe TRBD1 (6 bases). From germline, CDR1 is SGHDT and CDR2 YYEEEE. CDR3 length: 14 residues. Deletions cut 6 bases from V and 3 bases from J, with 15 bases between.

The genes are TRBV30 and TRBJ1-5; TRBD1 matches 7 bases. The junction had 3 bases not matched to a gene; V was cut back by 5 bases and J by 2 bases. Germline lookup yields CDR1 GTSNPN and CDR2 SVGIG (reference sequence). CDR3 size: 13 residues. CDR3 residues: CAWSGQGNQPQHF. The CDR3 coding sequence is TGTGCCTGGTCTGGACAGGGCAATCAGCCCCAGCATTTT.

In this sample, this clone turned up once. The chain uses TRBV6-5 and TRBJ2-3, with D hard to call. The CDR3 totals 15 residues. V gave up 6 bases and J gave up 4 bases, with 17 bases separating them. The germline V gene encodes CDR1 MNHEY and CDR2 SVGAGI. The CDR3 DNA sequence: TGTGCCAGCAGCACCACACGAGGCTCCTCAGATACGCAGTATTTT. As protein: CASSTTRGSSDTQYF.

The chain combines TRBV7-8 with TRBJ2-7, with TRBD2 matching over 11 bases. V trimming: 2 bases; J trimming: 4 bases; junction bases outside the gene matches: 4. CDR1 is SGHVS and CDR2 is FQNEAQ in the germline V gene. The CDR3 runs 15 residues. The CDR3 region has the DNA TGTGCCAGCAGCTTAATGACTAGCGGGATATACGAGCAGTACTTC. Protein: CASSLMTSGIYEQYF.

This clone was recorded only once. The genes are TRBV11-2 and TRBJ2-7; 7 nucleotides align to TRBD1. CDR3 length: 13 amino acids. Trimming at V came to 3 bases and at J to 3 bases, leaving 2 bases not matched to a gene. Looked up from germline, CDR1 is SGHAT and CDR2 is FQNNGV. CDR3 sequence (DNA): TGTGCCAGCAGCTTTGACAGGGTCTACGAGCAGTACTTC. Translated, it gives CASSFDRVYEQYF.

Worth noting for this clone: This same CDR3 is encoded by further DNA sequences in the sample. The chain is built from TRBV25-1 and TRBJ1-5; the D gene is possibly TRBD1 (5 bases). With 3 bases removed from V and 3 bases from J, the gap between germline ends came to 9 bases. CDR1 and CDR2 (germline): MGHDK, SYGVNS. The CDR3 has 14 amino acids. CDR3 nucleotides: TGTGCCAGCAGTGAGGAGGGGTCCAATCAGCCCCAGCATTTT. Translation: CASSEEGSNQPQHF.

The rearrangement uses TRBV5-4 and TRBJ2-2; 8 bases map to TRBD2. Germline lookup yields CDR1 SGHNT and CDR2 YYREEE (reference sequence). CDR3 size: 18 residues. V was clipped by 5 bases and J by 0 bases; unmatched bases: 12. The CDR3 nucleotides read TGTGCCAGCAGGCGGGGGGCGGGAGGTCCCGCGAACACCGGGGAGCTGTTTTTT. It specifies CASRRGAGGPANTGELFF.

This clone was seen a few times. The chain employs TRBV7-2 and TRBJ1-2; possibly TRBD1 for D (5 bases). CDR1 and CDR2 (germline): SGHTA, FQGNSA. Trimming shortened V by 5 bases and J by 2 bases, and 9 bases separated the two germline ends. The length of the CDR3 is 13 residues. CDR3 bases: TGTGCCAGCAGCCCACAGGAAAACTATGGCTACACCTTC. Translating gives CASSPQENYGYTF.

The V call is TRBV19, the J call TRBJ2-7; TRBD2 agrees at 10 bases. V lost 6 bases and J lost 2; bases outside the gene matches: 4. Looked up from germline, CDR1 is LNHDA and CDR2 is SQIVND (reference sequence). The CDR3 is 14 amino acids. The CDR3 DNA follows: TGTGCCAGTAGCAGCGGGGGGGCCGCCTACGAGCAGTACTTC. It encodes CASSSGGAAYEQYF.

The genes are TRBV7-8 and TRBJ1-1; 9 bases match TRBD1. The V gene end was trimmed by 4 bases and the J gene end by 4 bases; junction bases not matched to a gene: 4. The CDR3 loop spans 14 amino acids. Germline V gene data show CDR1 as SGHVS and CDR2 as FQNEAQ. CDR3 coding DNA: TGTGCCAGCAGCTCAACAGGGGGCTTCACTGAAGCTTTCTTT. It encodes CASSSTGGFTEAFF.